This TCR beta chain appears in the sequencing data of a study of beta chain features in type 1 diabetes. Findings and limits, study-wide: Cells with high TCR expression could be over-represented when cDNA is sequenced. In every one of the four CD4+ subsets, TCRB CDR3s were moderately but significantly shorter in Type 1 diabetes patients. Researchers caution that PCR might favor shorter templates, equally among patients and controls.

From germline, CDR1 is MNHNY and CDR2 SVGAGI (reference sequence). V was shortened by 5 bases and J by 4 bases, with 15 bases between the two germline ends. This CDR3 spans 16 amino acids. Reverse transcription of all isolated RNA meant that expressed TCRB transcripts were sequenced. Produced via immunoSEQ multiplex PCR; TCRdb's table is partial and in-frame only. The sample records about 230,000 clones, over 9.5% being singletons. In its sample, this clone was seen a few times. Its antigen is undetermined. This sequence originates from a woman aged 18-29 years in good health. The sequencing sample was made of naive CD4+ T cells from blood. This chain connects TRBV6-6 to TRBJ1-6; the D is unclear. For the CDR3, the DNA is TGTGCCAGCAGTAGCGTTTTGCGGGGTTATAATTCACCCCTCCACTTT. Translated, it gives CASSSVLRGYNSPLHF.